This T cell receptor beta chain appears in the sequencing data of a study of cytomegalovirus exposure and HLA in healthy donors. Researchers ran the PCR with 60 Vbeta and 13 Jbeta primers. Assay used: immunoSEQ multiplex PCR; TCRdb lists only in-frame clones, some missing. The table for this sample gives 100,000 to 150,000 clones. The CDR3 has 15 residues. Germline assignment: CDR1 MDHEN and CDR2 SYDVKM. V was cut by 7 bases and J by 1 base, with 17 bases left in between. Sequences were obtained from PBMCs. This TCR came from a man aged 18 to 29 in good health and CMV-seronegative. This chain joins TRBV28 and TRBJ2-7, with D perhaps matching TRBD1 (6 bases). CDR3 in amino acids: CASKKRRQASYEQYF. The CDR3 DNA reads TGTGCCAGCAAAAAAAGAAGACAGGCGTCCTACGAGCAGTACTTC.